One and the same sample provided the 18 T cell receptor beta chains below, sequenced in a study of preoperative IRX-2 immunotherapy in early breast cancer. Repertoires were generated with immunoSEQ multiplex PCR, while TCRdb's copy carries only in-frame clones and drops some. The table shows some 22,000 clones, with around 87% occurring only once. Treatment reported: preoperative locoregional IRX-2 cytokine immunotherapy. The input for sequencing was tumor tissue, taken after IRX-2 immunotherapy. These receptors all come from a human donor with breast cancer.

The chain uses TRBV19 and TRBJ2-7, with no clear D. CDR1 and CDR2 from the germline V gene are LNHDA and SQIVND (reference sequence). The CDR3 spans 13 residues. Trimming stripped 6 bases from V and 3 bases from J, with 12 bases between. In nucleotides, the CDR3 is TGTGCCAGTAGCAGTAGCCGGTTCTACGAGCAGTACTTC. Protein sequence: CASSSSRFYEQYF.

In DNA, the CDR3 is TGTGCCACCGGGACTAGAGCCTACAATGAGCAGTTCTTC. Its translation: CATGTRAYNEQFF. The V gene is TRBV27, the J gene TRBJ2-1, with TRBD2 identical over 8 bases. V trimming: 10 bases; J trimming: 2 bases; junction bases outside the gene matches: 4. The CDR3 sequence is 13 residues long. Germline V gives CDR1 MNHEY, CDR2 SMNVEV (reference sequence).

V is TRBV9 and J is TRBJ2-5, with TRBD2 matching 11 bases. Germline loops: CDR1 SGDLS, CDR2 YYNGEE. The CDR3 extends over 15 amino acids. Trimming cost V 3 bases and J 4 bases; bases outside gene matches: 5. For the CDR3, the DNA is TGTGCCAGCAGCGAGACTAGCGGGATCGTAGAGACCCAGTACTTC. Its translation is CASSETSGIVETQYF. The complete variable domain, with remaining parts taken from reference TRBV9 and TRBJ2-5, reads DSGVTQTPKHLITATGQRVTLRCSPRSGDLSVYWYQQSLDQGLQFLIQYYNGEERAKGNILERFSAQQFPDLHSELNLSSLELGDSALYFCASSETSGIVETQYFGPGTRLLVL.

The chain recombines TRBV6-5 with TRBJ1-6; D gene unclear. Germline values: CDR1 MNHEY, CDR2 SVGAGI. Trimming cost V 6 bases and J 4 bases, with 7 bases left between them. This CDR3 region has 13 residues. CDR3 sequence reads: CASRQPYNSPLHF. In DNA, the CDR3 is TGTGCCAGCAGACAGCCTTATAATTCACCCCTCCACTTT.

The J gene is TRBJ1-2, the V gene TRBV27; D is undetermined. The CDR3 extends over 13 amino acids. Germline V gene sequence: CDR1 MNHEY, CDR2 SMNVEV (reference sequence). V shed 2 bases and J shed 4 bases, with 8 bases lying between them. This chain's CDR3 is CASSLRAGYGYTF. CDR3 bases: TGTGCCAGCAGTTTAAGGGCCGGCTATGGCTACACCTTC.

The J gene is TRBJ2-5, the V gene TRBV4-3; no clear D gene. Germline CDR1 reads LGHNA; CDR2 reads YSLEER. V lost 0 bases and J lost 5, with 10 bases in between. The CDR3 spans 14 residues. The CDR3 nucleotides read TGCGCCAGCAGCCAAGACGCCCAGAGGGAGACCCAGTACTTC. This codes for CASSQDAQRETQYF.

The chain carries TRBV19 and TRBJ1-2; a possible D gene is TRBD1 (5 bases). V dropped 5 bases and J dropped 1 base, with 14 bases sitting between them. The CDR3 runs 15 residues. Germline V CDR1 and CDR2: LNHDA, SQIVND (reference sequence). This CDR3 is CASSARQRSNYGYTF. The CDR3 coding sequence is TGTGCCAGTAGTGCGCGACAGAGGAGTAACTATGGCTACACCTTC.

The chain joins TRBV6-5 to TRBJ1-4, with D unresolved. Trimming took off 4 bases at V and 0 bases at J, with 6 bases between the two ends. CDR1 and CDR2 (germline): MNHEY, SVGAGI. The CDR3 is made up of 14 amino acids. This chain's CDR3 is CASSWESTNEKLFF. Written as DNA, the CDR3 is TGTGCCAGCAGTTGGGAGTCAACTAATGAAAAACTGTTTTTT.

This rearrangement joins TRBV6-5 to TRBJ1-1, with 7 bases matching TRBD1. The V segment lost 5 bases and the J segment 6 bases; nucleotides outside the gene matches: 12. The V gene's germline CDR1 is MNHEY and CDR2 SVGAGI. The CDR3 has 15 amino acids. CDR3 region: CASSNQQGRGSEAFF. As DNA, the CDR3 is TGTGCCAGCAGTAACCAACAGGGGAGAGGCTCTGAAGCTTTCTTT.

V usage is TRBV15 and J usage is TRBJ2-1; maybe TRBD2 (5 bases). V was trimmed by 11 bases and J by 3 bases, leaving 20 bases between them. CDR1 LNHNV and CDR2 YYDKDF come from the germline V gene (reference sequence). The CDR3 is 15 residues long. In DNA form, the CDR3 reads TGTGCCGCTCAGCAGACAAGCGGTTACTACAATGAGCAGTTCTTC. This translates into CAAQQTSGYYNEQFF. The whole variable domain, filled in from reference TRBV15 and TRBJ2-1, reads DAMVIQNPRYQVTQFGKPVTLSCSQTLNHNVMYWYQQKSSQAPKLLFHYYDKDFNNEADTPDNFQSRRPNTSFCFLDIRSPGLGDTAMYLCAAQQTSGYYNEQFFGPGTRLTVL.

This sequence joins TRBV7-2 and TRBJ2-1; tentatively, D is TRBD1 (6 bases). The V end lost 5 bases, the J end lost 8 bases, and 13 bases lay between the germline ends. The germline V gene encodes CDR1 SGHTA and CDR2 FQGNSA. The CDR3 length is 13 residues. Here the CDR3 DNA reads TGTGCCAGCAGCGGACAGCGAGGGGATGAGCAGTTCTTC. This encodes CASSGQRGDEQFF.

This clone was seen once. The rearrangement uses TRBV29-1 and TRBJ2-5; D uncertain. Germline-derived CDR1 and CDR2 are SQVTM and ANQGSEA. The V and J ends lost 3 bases and 5 bases respectively, with 10 bases between them. There are 12 residues in the CDR3. The CDR3 loop reads CSVDLGPETQYF. The DNA of the CDR3 is TGCAGCGTTGATTTGGGTCCTGAGACCCAGTACTTC.

This clone was observed a few times. The J gene is TRBJ1-1, the V gene TRBV7-9, with 8 bases identical to TRBD1. V shed 5 bases and J 9 bases; nucleotides not matched to a gene: 14. The germline gives CDR1 SEHNR, CDR2 FQNEAQ (reference sequence). This CDR3 region has 15 residues. In DNA, the CDR3 is TGTGCCAGCAGCCCTTTCGGGGGACAGGATGCCAAAGCTTTCTTT. Translated, it gives CASSPFGGQDAKAFF.

The chain joins TRBV6-5 to TRBJ1-2; D call uncertain. This CDR3 region has 13 residues. Germline CDR1 reads MNHEY; CDR2 reads SVGAGI. Deletions cut 4 bases from V and 2 bases from J, with 8 bases between. This chain's CDR3 is CASSSGRNYGYTF. The CDR3 bases are TGTGCCAGCAGTTCTGGACGGAACTATGGCTACACCTTC.

In its sample, this clone was seen once. In DNA, the CDR3 is TGCGCCAGCAGCTTGGTCCTTTCCGGGGGGGCAGATACGCAGTATTTT. It encodes CASSLVLSGGADTQYF. The chain carries TRBV5-1 and TRBJ2-3; 8 nucleotides match TRBD2. From germline, CDR1 is SGHRS and CDR2 YFSETQ. The CDR3 has 16 amino acids. The trim removed 0 bases at V and 4 bases at J, leaving 7 bases unmatched.

This clone occurred a few times. The gene calls are TRBV11-2 and TRBJ2-1; D is unresolved. The V end lost 3 bases, the J end lost 0 bases, and 12 bases lay between the germline ends. The germline V gene has CDR1 SGHAT and CDR2 FQNNGV. The CDR3 is 16 amino acids. CDR3 protein: CASSFWATISYNEQFF. In nucleotides, the CDR3 is TGTGCCAGCAGCTTCTGGGCTACCATCTCCTACAATGAGCAGTTCTTC.

The chain is built from TRBV2 and TRBJ2-7, with 9 bases lining up with TRBD2. Germline V CDR1 and CDR2: SNHLY, FYNNEI. This CDR3 has 14 amino acids. The CDR3 loop reads CATRKLAGPLEQYF. CDR3 coding DNA: TGTGCGACAAGGAAGCTAGCGGGACCCCTCGAGCAGTACTTC.

The J gene is TRBJ1-1, the V gene TRBV2; D perhaps matches TRBD1 (6 bases). Looked up from germline, CDR1 is SNHLY and CDR2 is FYNNEI. The CDR3 contains 14 residues. V was cut by 4 bases and J by 5 bases, with 14 bases left in between. CDR3 region: CASSGPGAGTEAFF. The CDR3 region has the DNA TGTGCCAGCAGTGGGCCGGGGGCGGGAACTGAAGCTTTCTTT.